The 24 T cell receptor beta chains given below trace back to one sample, sequenced in a study of blood T cell repertoires in COVID-19. The method was immunoSEQ multiplex PCR; TCRdb's version includes in-frame clones alone and lacks a portion of them. Seen here are under 100,000 clones, around 80% observed once, and the top ten hold over 9.5%. The sample comprised peripheral blood. These receptors were collected from a man aged 55 to 70 with acute or convalescent COVID-19.

The chain couples TRBV7-6 to TRBJ2-1; 14 nucleotides match TRBD2. V was clipped by 4 bases and J by 9 bases; unmatched bases: 5. Per the germline V gene, CDR1 is SGHVS and CDR2 is FNYEAQ. CDR3 length: 15 residues. The CDR3 nucleotides are TGTGCCAGCAGCTCGGGACTAGCGGGGGCCGGTGAGCAGTTCTTC. Translating gives CASSSGLAGAGEQFF.

The rearrangement links TRBV12-3 or TRBV12-4 to TRBJ1-2, with 9 nucleotides matching TRBD1. J lost 7 bases, V lost 6 bases, and 6 bases had no gene match. The CDR3 is 13 residues long. Written as DNA, the CDR3 is TGTGCCAGCAGGGCCGGGACAGGGTTTGGCTACACCTTC. Protein: CASRAGTGFGYTF.

The rearrangement joins TRBV7-6 to TRBJ1-1; D unresolved. The germline CDR1 and CDR2 sequences are SGHVS and FNYEAQ. V was shortened by 5 bases and J by 4 bases, with 20 bases between the two germline ends. The CDR3 is made up of 16 amino acids. DNA of the CDR3: TGTGCCAGCAGCGCAAATCCGGGAGCTGGAGGCACTGAAGCTTTCTTT. This gives the protein CASSANPGAGGTEAFF.

The gene calls are TRBV21-1 and TRBJ1-2; the D segment call TRBD1 is taken from the table without a DNA check. TRBV21-1 is given as a pseudogene. The CDR3 is 15 residues long. The CDR3 DNA reads as TGTGCCAGCAGCGCCACCGGGACAGGGGCGGGTGGCTACACCTTC. Amino acid sequence: CASSATGTGAGGYTF.

The chain couples TRBV12-3 or TRBV12-4 to TRBJ1-5, with D hard to call. The ends were cut back, 1 base at V and 7 bases at J, with 8 bases in the middle. This CDR3 contains 13 residues. This chain's CDR3 is CASSLVTRQPQHF. The CDR3 region has the DNA TGTGCCAGCAGTTTAGTCACGAGACAGCCCCAGCATTTT.

J is TRBJ2-1 and V is TRBV7-2, with a tentative D call TRBD2 (6 bases). Trimming pared 10 bases from V and 4 bases from J, leaving 17 bases between. The CDR3 covers 14 residues. The germline gives CDR1 SGHTA, CDR2 FQGNSA. Here the CDR3 reads CATGGPPLYNEQFF. CDR3 nucleotides: TGTGCCACCGGGGGACCGCCCCTTTACAATGAGCAGTTCTTC.

V usage is TRBV7-6 and J usage is TRBJ2-1, with TRBD2 matching over 11 bases. Germline V gene lookup returns CDR1 SGHVS and CDR2 FNYEAQ. Trimming took 1 base from V and 9 from J; bases not matched to a gene: 8. CDR3 length equals 16 residues. The CDR3 spells CASSLEDSGGAAEQFF. The CDR3, as DNA: TGTGCCAGCAGCTTAGAGGATAGCGGGGGGGCCGCTGAGCAGTTCTTC.

The chain has TRBV9 and TRBJ2-3; D is perhaps TRBD2 (5 bases). In germline, CDR1 is SGDLS, CDR2 YYNGEE. Trimming removed 2 bases at V and 4 bases at J, with 11 bases between. The CDR3 spans 14 residues. The CDR3 region is CASSVGIAPDTQYF. The CDR3 DNA is TGTGCCAGCAGCGTCGGGATCGCACCAGATACGCAGTATTTT.

The gene calls are TRBV3-1 (or the pseudogene TRBV3-2) and TRBJ2-3; tentatively, D is TRBD1 (5 bases). Looked up from germline, CDR1 is LGHDT and CDR2 is YNNKEL (reference sequence). The CDR3 length is 15 residues. The germline V and J ends were trimmed by 2 bases and 2 bases, with 11 bases remaining between them. The CDR3 nucleotides read TGTGCCAGCAGCCAAAGGGGCCCGTCCACAGATACGCAGTATTTT. It yields the protein CASSQRGPSTDTQYF.

This clone was observed a single time. The chain has TRBV6-6 and TRBJ1-2, with D unresolved. This CDR3 is 11 amino acids long. V lost 6 bases and J lost 8, with 10 bases in between. Germline values: CDR1 MNHNY, CDR2 SVGAGI (reference sequence). The CDR3 here is CASRLGNGYTF. As DNA, the CDR3 is TGTGCCAGCAGACTAGGGAACGGCTACACCTTC.

This chain links TRBV4-1 with TRBJ2-7, with D maybe TRBD2 (5 bases). V was clipped by 4 bases and J by 7 bases, with 11 bases between them. The CDR3 extends over 12 amino acids. Germline V CDR1 and CDR2: MGHRA, YSYEKL. The CDR3, as DNA: TGCGCCAGCAGCCCGTGGACTGGGGAGCAGTACTTC. Translated, it gives CASSPWTGEQYF.

The rearrangement uses TRBV24-1 and TRBJ1-2, with TRBD1 as a possible D gene (6 bases). V was trimmed by 2 bases and J by 2 bases, leaving 8 bases between them. This CDR3 is 14 amino acids long. CDR1 KGHDR and CDR2 SFDVKD come from the germline V gene. The CDR3 loop is CATSDYRVNYGYTF. The CDR3, as DNA: TGTGCCACCAGTGATTACAGGGTCAACTATGGCTACACCTTC.

This chain connects TRBV7-3 to TRBJ1-6, with 7 bases fitting TRBD1. This CDR3 is built from 14 residues. With 5 bases clipped from V and 10 bases from J, the junction kept 8 bases outside the gene matches. Germline values: CDR1 SGHTA, CDR2 FQGTGA. This CDR3 is CASSPQGWGSPLHF. The CDR3 DNA follows: TGTGCCAGCAGCCCACAGGGGTGGGGATCACCCCTCCACTTT.

V and J are TRBV5-1 and TRBJ2-2, with TRBD2 identical over 9 bases. Germline V gene data show CDR1 as SGHRS and CDR2 as YFSETQ. V was pared by 4 bases and J by 4 bases, with 11 bases of the junction left unmatched. The CDR3 extends over 17 amino acids. The CDR3 DNA reads as TGCGCCAGCAGCCCAAGAGCGGCGGGGGGGACCACCGGGGAGCTGTTTTTT. Translation gives CASSPRAAGGTTGELFF.

This sequence joins TRBV3-1 (or the pseudogene TRBV3-2) and TRBJ1-2; D is undetermined. V lost 0 bases, J lost 8 bases, and 10 bases lay in between. Germline-derived CDR1 and CDR2 are LGHDT and YNNKEL (reference sequence). CDR3 length equals 13 residues. In nucleotides, the CDR3 is TGTGCCAGCAGCCAAGAAGGTGGAGGGGGCTACACCTTC. Amino acid sequence: CASSQEGGGGYTF.

The CDR3 DNA is TGTGCCAGCAACCTCGACAGGGGTATACAGCCCCAGCATTTT. It is translated as CASNLDRGIQPQHF. The genes are TRBV6-6 and TRBJ1-5, with 8 bases matching TRBD1. The germline V gene has CDR1 MNHNY and CDR2 SVGAGI (reference sequence). The CDR3 spans 14 residues. Trimming removed 7 bases from V and 7 bases from J; junction bases left unmatched: 9.

The rearrangement uses TRBV6-5 and TRBJ2-3; D is possibly TRBD1 (6 bases). Per germline, CDR1 MNHEY and CDR2 SVGAGI. Trimming removed 5 bases at V and 4 bases at J, with 13 bases between. The CDR3 is made up of 14 amino acids. The CDR3 sequence is CASSSPGQSDTQYF. Written as DNA, the CDR3 is TGTGCCAGCAGTAGTCCGGGACAATCAGATACGCAGTATTTT.

The V call is TRBV5-6, the J call TRBJ1-6; D gene unclear. The germline gives CDR1 SGHDT, CDR2 YYEEEE. Trimming removed 1 base at V and 6 bases at J, with 5 bases between. This CDR3 region has 13 residues. In nucleotides, the CDR3 is TGTGCCAGCAGCTTGTATATTAATTCACCCCTCCACTTT. As protein: CASSLYINSPLHF.

The chain has TRBV27 and TRBJ2-3, with TRBD1 as a possible D gene (6 bases). The CDR3 contains 15 residues. The germline V gene encodes CDR1 MNHEY and CDR2 SMNVEV (reference sequence). V shed 7 bases and J shed 0 bases, with 14 bases lying between them. The CDR3 protein is CASNGQRTSTDTQYF. The CDR3 DNA reads as TGTGCCAGCAACGGACAGAGAACTAGCACAGATACGCAGTATTTT.

This clone was seen more than once but under ten times. This chain uses TRBV6-6 with TRBJ1-6; the match to TRBD1 covers 9 bases. The length of the CDR3 is 14 residues. V dropped 2 bases and J dropped 9; count of bases not matched to a gene: 2. The germline gives CDR1 MNHNY, CDR2 SVGAGI (reference sequence). For the CDR3, the DNA is TGTGCCAGCAGTTACGGGACAGGGTTTTCACCCCTCCACTTT. Its protein product is CASSYGTGFSPLHF.

This clone was seen a few times. This chain joins TRBV6-6 and TRBJ1-2; the match to TRBD1 covers 7 bases. From germline, CDR1 is MNHNY and CDR2 SVGAGI (reference sequence). J lost 1 base, V lost 8 bases, and 1 base had no gene match. The CDR3 is 12 residues long. The CDR3 coding sequence is TGTGCCAGCTACAGGGGTAACTATGGCTACACCTTC. Translating it yields CASYRGNYGYTF.

The chain recombines TRBV2 with TRBJ2-5; D is undetermined. Trimming took off 5 bases at V and 9 bases at J, with 16 bases between the two ends. The CDR3 is made up of 13 amino acids. CDR1 SNHLY and CDR2 FYNNEI come from the germline V gene. The CDR3 protein is CASSYLETAAQYF. DNA for the CDR3: TGTGCCAGCAGTTACCTCGAGACTGCGGCCCAGTACTTC. The variable domain in full, completed from reference TRBV2 and TRBJ2-5, reads EPEVTQTPSHQVTQMGQEVILRCVPISNHLYFYWYRQILGQKVEFLVSFYNNEISEKSEIFDDQFSVERPDGSNFTLKIRSTKLEDSAMYFCASSYLETAAQYFGPGTRLLVL.

This clone was found once. The V call is TRBV5-4, the J call TRBJ1-1; TRBD1 aligns across 9 bases. Germline CDR1 reads SGHNT; CDR2 reads YYREEE (reference sequence). V shed 5 bases and J 5 bases; nucleotides not matched to a gene: 7. The CDR3 extends over 14 amino acids. The CDR3 coding sequence is TGTGCCAGCAGGCGGGACAGGGTGGGTACTGAAGCTTTCTTT. This gives the protein CASRRDRVGTEAFF.

The rearrangement uses TRBV7-2 and TRBJ1-5; tentative D call: TRBD1 (6 bases). Between the trimmed V and J ends, which lost 5 bases and 3 bases, there was a span of 14 bases. CDR1 and CDR2 from the germline V gene are SGHTA and FQGNSA. The CDR3 runs to 15 residues. For the CDR3, the DNA is TGTGCCAGCAGCCGCGCAGGGGAAAACAATCAGCCCCAGCATTTT. Its protein is CASSRAGENNQPQHF.